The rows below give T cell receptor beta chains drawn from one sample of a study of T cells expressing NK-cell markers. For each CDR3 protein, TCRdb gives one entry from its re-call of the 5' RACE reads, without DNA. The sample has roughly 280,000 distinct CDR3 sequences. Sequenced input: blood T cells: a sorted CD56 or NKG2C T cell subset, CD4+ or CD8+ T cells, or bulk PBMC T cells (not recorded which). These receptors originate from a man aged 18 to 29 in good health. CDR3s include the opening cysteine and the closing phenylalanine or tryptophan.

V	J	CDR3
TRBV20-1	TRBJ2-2	CSVRGRHDGELFF
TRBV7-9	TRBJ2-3	CASTRRGSTDTQYF
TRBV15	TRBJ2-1	CATRKDQTYNEQFF
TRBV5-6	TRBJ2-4	CASSLTHRAHQGIQYF
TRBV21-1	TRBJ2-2	CASFPGGVGTGELFF
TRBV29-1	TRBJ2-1	CSVGKVLLDEQFF
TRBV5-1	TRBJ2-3	CASSKGLAGFVTDTQYF
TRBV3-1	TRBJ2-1	CASSQDRGQFF
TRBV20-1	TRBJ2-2	CSAPPGQLNTGELFF
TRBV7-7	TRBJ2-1	CASSLSTDPYNEQFF
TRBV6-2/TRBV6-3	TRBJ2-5	CASNIGTLTGETQYF
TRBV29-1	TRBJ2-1	CSVGQVLISYNEQFF
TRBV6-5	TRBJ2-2	CASSYSAAGGNTGELFF
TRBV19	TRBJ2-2	CASSIGLAVNTGELFF
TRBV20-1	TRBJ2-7	CSATGLAGGPWTYEQYF
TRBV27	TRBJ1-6	CASSSPERPRSPLHF
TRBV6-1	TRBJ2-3	CASREWGGDTQYF
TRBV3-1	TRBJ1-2	CASSQTQAAFYGYTF
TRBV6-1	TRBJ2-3	CASCTGTSSGGGDTQYF
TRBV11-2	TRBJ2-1	CASRGMGSYNEQFF
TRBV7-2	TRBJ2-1	CASSLPHLNEQFF
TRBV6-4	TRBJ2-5	CASKSRDRKETQYF
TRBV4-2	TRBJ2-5	CASSQATLETQYF
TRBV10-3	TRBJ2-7	CASEVAGGNEQYF